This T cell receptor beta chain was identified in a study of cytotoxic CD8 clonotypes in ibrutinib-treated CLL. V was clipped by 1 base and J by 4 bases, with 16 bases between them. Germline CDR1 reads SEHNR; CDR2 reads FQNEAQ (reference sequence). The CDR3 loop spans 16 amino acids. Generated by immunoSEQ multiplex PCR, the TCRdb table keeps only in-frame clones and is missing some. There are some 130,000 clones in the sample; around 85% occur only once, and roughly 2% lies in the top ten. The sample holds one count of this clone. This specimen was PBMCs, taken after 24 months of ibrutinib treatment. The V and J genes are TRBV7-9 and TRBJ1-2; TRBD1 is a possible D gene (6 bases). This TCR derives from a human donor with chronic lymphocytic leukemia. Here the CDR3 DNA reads TGTGCCAGCAGCTTAGGCTCGTCGGGGGCGGGCTATGGCTACACCTTC. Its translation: CASSLGSSGAGYGYTF.